The 5 T cell receptor beta chains below all came from one sample that was sequenced in a study of blood T cell repertoires in COVID-19. The method was immunoSEQ multiplex PCR; TCRdb's version includes in-frame clones alone and lacks a portion of them. Counted here are 200,000 to 300,000 clones, 84% occurring once; the ten biggest clones make up 8% to 9.5%. Input material: peripheral blood. The receptors here all came from a human donor in a cohort sampled during active COVID-19.

This chain uses TRBV20-1 with TRBJ2-1; 8 nucleotides match TRBD1. CDR1 is DFQATT, CDR2 SNEGSKA, per germline (reference sequence). V was clipped by 3 bases and J by 2 bases; unmatched bases: 6. The CDR3 is 15 amino acids. CDR3 DNA sequence: TGCAGTGCTAGTCGGGACAGGCGAACCTACAATGAGCAGTTCTTC. Protein sequence: CSASRDRRTYNEQFF.

The chain recombines TRBV5-1 with TRBJ1-6, with a weak D call TRBD1 (5 bases). The CDR3 has 14 residues. The germline V gene has CDR1 SGHRS and CDR2 YFSETQ. V was pared by 4 bases and J by 13 bases, with 18 bases between. CDR3 DNA sequence: TGCGCCAGCAGCGGGGGGACGGATCTTGCCCCCCTCCACTTT. As protein: CASSGGTDLAPLHF.

The chain uses TRBV2 and TRBJ2-1; D perhaps matches TRBD2 (7 bases). V lost 8 bases and J lost 6, with 20 bases in between. The CDR3 loop spans 15 amino acids. The germline CDR1 and CDR2 sequences are SNHLY and FYNNEI. The CDR3 is CASWGAGLTGNEQFF. CDR3 DNA: TGTGCCAGCTGGGGGGCGGGACTAACCGGCAATGAGCAGTTCTTC.

The V and J genes are TRBV11-2 and TRBJ2-6; 11 positions agree with TRBD1. The CDR3 is 16 amino acids. The germline V gene has CDR1 SGHAT and CDR2 FQNNGV. The V and J ends lost 4 bases and 2 bases, in that order; junction bases with no gene match: 1. DNA for the CDR3: TGTGCCAGCAGCTGGACAGGGGGCGCTGGGGCCAACGTCCTGACTTTC. Translated, it gives CASSWTGGAGANVLTF.

The chain combines TRBV5-1 with TRBJ1-2, with D maybe TRBD1 (5 bases). This CDR3 is built from 14 residues. Per germline, CDR1 SGHRS and CDR2 YFSETQ. Trimming took off 2 bases at V and 5 bases at J, with 13 bases between the two ends. This CDR3 is CASSFGDSSYGYTF. DNA of the CDR3: TGCGCCAGCAGCTTCGGGGACTCCTCATATGGCTACACCTTC.